Listed here are 21 T cell receptor beta chains from one sample, sequenced in a study of cytomegalovirus exposure and HLA in healthy donors. With 60 Vbeta and 13 Jbeta primers, the PCR was carried out. Assay used: immunoSEQ multiplex PCR; TCRdb lists only in-frame clones, some missing. The sample lists around 67,000 clones, roughly 65% occurring once. Sequencing input: PBMCs. These receptors came from a woman aged 25 to 39 in good health and CMV-seronegative.

The J gene is TRBJ2-7, the V gene TRBV11-2, with 10 bases lining up with TRBD1. There are 14 residues in the CDR3. Losses at the gene ends were 4 bases for V and 0 bases for J; bases not matched to a gene: 0. The germline gives CDR1 SGHAT, CDR2 FQNNGV. CDR3 in amino acids: CASSWDRGSYEQYF. CDR3 sequence (DNA): TGTGCCAGCAGCTGGGACAGGGGCTCCTACGAGCAGTACTTC.

The chain is built from TRBV5-1 and TRBJ2-2; 7 bases fit TRBD1. Germline CDR1 SGHRS, CDR2 YFSETQ. V dropped 4 bases and J dropped 4; count of bases not matched to a gene: 4. CDR3 length: 14 residues. As DNA, the CDR3 is TGCGCCAGCAGCCTACGACAGGGCACCGGGGAGCTGTTTTTT. Translating it yields CASSLRQGTGELFF.

The chain has TRBV27 and TRBJ2-7; maybe TRBD2 (7 bases). V lost 6 bases and J 2 bases, leaving 11 bases between the germline ends. There are 13 residues in the CDR3. Germline CDR1 is MNHEY and CDR2 is SMNVEV (reference sequence). CDR3 sequence: CASSSGGPYEQYF. In DNA form, the CDR3 reads TGTGCCAGCAGCTCGGGGGGCCCCTACGAGCAGTACTTC.

The rearrangement joins TRBV5-5 to TRBJ2-5; D perhaps matches TRBD1 (5 bases). CDR3 length equals 15 residues. Germline CDR1 reads SGHKS; CDR2 reads YYEKEE (reference sequence). Trimming shortened V by 5 bases and J by 5 bases, and 19 bases separated the two germline ends. DNA of the CDR3: TGTGCCAGCAGAATCGTGCAGGGCTCCCATGAGACCCAGTACTTC. It encodes CASRIVQGSHETQYF.

The chain couples TRBV23-1 to TRBJ2-5; 12 bases are a match to TRBD1. TRBV23-1 is noted as an ORF with a role that remains uncertain. The CDR3 loop spans 18 amino acids. With V trimmed by 4 bases and J by 5 bases, 14 bases remained unmatched. The CDR3 bases are TGCGCCAGCAGTCGACGGCCGGGGACAGGGGGCAGTACGGAGACCCAGTACTTC. Its translation: CASSRRPGTGGSTETQYF.

The chain has TRBV4-1 and TRBJ1-1; 7 bases map to TRBD1. CDR1 and CDR2 from the germline V gene are MGHRA and YSYEKL. The length of the CDR3 is 17 residues. The V segment lost 1 base and the J segment 0 bases; nucleotides outside the gene matches: 8. The CDR3: CASSQVARGRMNTEAFF. Here the CDR3 DNA reads TGCGCCAGCAGCCAAGTTGCGAGGGGGCGGATGAACACTGAAGCTTTCTTT.

The chain uses TRBV2 and TRBJ2-2, with no clear D. CDR1 and CDR2 (germline): SNHLY, FYNNEI. CDR3 length: 14 residues. Trimming removed 1 base at V and 6 bases at J, with 9 bases between. CDR3 DNA sequence: TGTGCCAGCAGTGAAGGTAGCTGGTCCGGGGAGCTGTTTTTT. It specifies CASSEGSWSGELFF.

This sequence joins TRBV7-8 and TRBJ1-1; 8 positions match TRBD1. The germline V gene has CDR1 SGHVS and CDR2 FQNEAQ. The V segment lost 5 bases and the J segment 1 base; nucleotides outside the gene matches: 3. The CDR3 loop spans 14 amino acids. The DNA for the CDR3 is TGTGCCAGCAGCGCGACAGGGGCGAACACTGAAGCTTTCTTT. Translated, it gives CASSATGANTEAFF.

The V and J genes are TRBV19 and TRBJ1-6; tentative D call: TRBD1 (6 bases). The CDR3 is 15 residues long. Germline values: CDR1 LNHDA, CDR2 SQIVND (reference sequence). V was clipped by 6 bases and J by 6 bases, with 15 bases between them. In DNA form, the CDR3 reads TGTGCCAGTAGCCCCTCGGGCAGGGGTAATTCACCCCTCCACTTT. Amino acids: CASSPSGRGNSPLHF.

The rearrangement uses TRBV28 and TRBJ1-1, with unresolved D. V lost 7 bases and J 10 bases, leaving 13 bases between the germline ends. This CDR3 has 11 amino acids. In germline, CDR1 is MDHEN, CDR2 SYDVKM. The CDR3 coding sequence is TGTGCCAGCACCGTGGGCCCCCGAGCTTTCTTT. Amino acids: CASTVGPRAFF.

This chain joins TRBV27 and TRBJ2-3, with D possibly being TRBD2 (7 bases). The CDR3 is made up of 16 amino acids. Trimming cost V 5 bases and J 1 base, with 16 bases left between them. The germline V gene encodes CDR1 MNHEY and CDR2 SMNVEV (reference sequence). The CDR3 DNA reads as TGTGCCAGCAGTCCCAGGGTGGGGGGGCGCACAGATACGCAGTATTTT. It encodes CASSPRVGGRTDTQYF.

The CDR3 region has the DNA TGTGCCAGCAGCTTAGGGAGTAGAGAGACCCAGTACTTC. The encoded protein is CASSLGSRETQYF. J is TRBJ2-5 and V is TRBV11-2; D is ambiguous. The CDR3 totals 13 residues. Germline V CDR1 and CDR2: SGHAT, FQNNGV. V was pared by 1 base and J by 4 bases, with 7 bases between.

The rearrangement links TRBV5-4 to TRBJ2-3, with D maybe TRBD2 (6 bases). This CDR3 is built from 15 residues. Germline CDR1 is SGHNT and CDR2 is YYREEE (reference sequence). Trimming removed 0 bases from V and 3 bases from J, with 11 bases in between. The CDR3 protein is CASSLEEGLTDTQYF. Written as DNA, the CDR3 is TGTGCCAGCAGCTTGGAGGAGGGCCTTACAGATACGCAGTATTTT.

To note about this clone: This likely reflects a read error, since a far larger clone is one base away. Other DNA sequences in this sample translate to the same CDR3. The rearrangement uses TRBV6-5 and TRBJ2-1, with D hard to call. Trimming stripped 6 bases from V and 1 base from J, with 4 bases between. The CDR3 totals 12 residues. CDR1 and CDR2 from the germline V gene are MNHEY and SVGAGI. Here the CDR3 reads CASRASYNEQFF. The CDR3 DNA reads as TGTGCCAGCAGGGCTTCCTACAATGAGCAGTTCTTC.

This chain connects TRBV2 to TRBJ2-5, with TRBD2 as a possible D gene (6 bases). The CDR3 sequence is 13 residues long. CDR1 and CDR2 (germline): SNHLY, FYNNEI. Trimming stripped 4 bases from V and 4 bases from J, with 10 bases between. In DNA form, the CDR3 reads TGTGCCAGCAGTGGAACGCGGGGAGAGACCCAGTACTTC. Amino acid sequence: CASSGTRGETQYF.

V usage is TRBV6-1 and J usage is TRBJ1-2; weak D call: TRBD1 (6 bases). The germline V gene encodes CDR1 MNHNS and CDR2 SASEGT. CDR3 length: 14 residues. V gave up 4 bases and J gave up 4 bases, with 13 bases separating them. CDR3 region: CASSAGRQVYGYTF. DNA of the CDR3: TGTGCCAGCAGTGCAGGAAGACAGGTCTATGGCTACACCTTC.

V and J are TRBV4-1 and TRBJ2-7; D is ambiguous. Trimming took 0 bases from V and 7 from J, leaving 13 bases between them. The CDR3 totals 14 residues. Germline CDR1 reads MGHRA; CDR2 reads YSYEKL. The CDR3 loop is CASSQDLAGREQYF. CDR3 in DNA: TGCGCCAGCAGCCAAGATCTGGCAGGCCGGGAGCAGTACTTC.

V is TRBV5-1 and J is TRBJ2-2, with D perhaps matching TRBD1 (7 bases). Germline lookup yields CDR1 SGHRS and CDR2 YFSETQ. Trimming left V 1 base short and J 6 bases short, with 13 bases between. The CDR3 has 15 amino acids. CDR3 sequence reads: CASSLRQGEAGELFF. CDR3 nucleotides: TGCGCCAGCAGCTTGAGGCAGGGGGAGGCCGGGGAGCTGTTTTTT.

J is TRBJ1-2 and V is TRBV7-9, with TRBD1 as a possible D gene (5 bases). Germline assignment: CDR1 SEHNR and CDR2 FQNEAQ (reference sequence). Trimming pared 1 base from V and 3 bases from J, leaving 12 bases between. The CDR3 sequence is 15 residues long. In nucleotides, the CDR3 is TGTGCCAGCAGCTTAGAAAGGGGTGGAGACTATGGCTACACCTTC. Protein sequence: CASSLERGGDYGYTF.

The J gene is TRBJ2-3, the V gene TRBV2, with TRBD2 as a possible D gene (7 bases). Germline loops: CDR1 SNHLY, CDR2 FYNNEI. Trimming took 7 bases from V and 3 from J, leaving 26 bases between them. This CDR3 spans 18 amino acids. Here the CDR3 DNA reads TGTGCCAGCACCCCGGGGGGACGGGGGCCCCGAGGTACAGATACGCAGTATTTT. Its protein product is CASTPGGRGPRGTDTQYF.

This chain connects TRBV11-3 to TRBJ1-3, with D uncertain. Germline CDR1 SGHNT, CDR2 YENEEA. This CDR3 has 14 residues. Deletions cut 2 bases from V and 0 bases from J, with 5 bases between. The chain's CDR3 is CASSLRSSGNTIYF. The CDR3 DNA reads TGTGCCAGCAGCTTACGTAGCTCTGGAAACACCATATATTTT.